What follows describes a single T cell receptor beta chain. The germline CDR1 and CDR2 sequences are DFQATT and SNEGSKA (reference sequence). Trimming left V 2 bases short and J 9 bases short, with 13 bases between. This CDR3 region has 12 residues. In TCRdb, the 5' RACE reads were re-called with MiXCR into one record per CDR3 protein. The data contain roughly 550,000 distinct CDR3 sequences, roughly 22% of them singletons. This sample is drawn from a study of T-cell memory formation after mild COVID-19. Study-wide background: TCR clusters showed largely donor specificity.

The TCR comes from an adult woman who had mild COVID-19 (a few samples of this study predate the infection). Cell type and time point are not known. The V call is TRBV20-1, the J call TRBJ2-5; D unclear. Sequencing was carried out using PBMCs or a T cell subset sorted from them (not recorded which). Written as DNA, the CDR3 is TGCAGTGCTAGATCTCCGACTGAGCCCCAGTACTTC. Its translation: CSARSPTEPQYF.